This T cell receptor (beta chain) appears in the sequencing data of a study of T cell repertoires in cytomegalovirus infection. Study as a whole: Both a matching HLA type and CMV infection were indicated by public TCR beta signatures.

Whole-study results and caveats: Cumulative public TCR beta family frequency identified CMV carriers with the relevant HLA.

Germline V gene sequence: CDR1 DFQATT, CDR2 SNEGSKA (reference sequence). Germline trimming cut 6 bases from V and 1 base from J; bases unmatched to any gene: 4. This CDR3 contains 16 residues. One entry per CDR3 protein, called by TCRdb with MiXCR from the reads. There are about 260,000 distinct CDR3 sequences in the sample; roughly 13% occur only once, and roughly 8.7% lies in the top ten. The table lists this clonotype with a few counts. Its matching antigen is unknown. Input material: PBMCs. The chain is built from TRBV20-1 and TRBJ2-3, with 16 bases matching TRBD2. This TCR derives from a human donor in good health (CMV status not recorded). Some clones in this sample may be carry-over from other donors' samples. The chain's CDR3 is CSASGLAGGGTDTQYF. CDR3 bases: TGCAGTGCGTCGGGACTAGCGGGGGGGGGCACAGATACGCAGTATTTT.